These T cell receptor beta chains were read from a single sample in a study of OX40 agonist ivuxolimab in advanced cancers. Produced via immunoSEQ multiplex PCR; TCRdb's table is partial and in-frame only. Seen here are around 74,000 clones, around 85% observed once, and the top ten hold approximately 5%. The source material was CD4+ or CD8+ T cells sorted from blood, sampled in a trial of the OX40 agonist ivuxolimab. All receptors derive from an adult with an advanced solid tumor such as melanoma, head and neck, liver or kidney cancer. Each CDR3 is given with its conserved first and last residue. The D gene is left open where the match is weak. Where a row states a size, it is once, few, many or the class of an expanded clone; other rows omit it.

v_gene	j_gene	d_gene	abundance	CDR3nt	CDR3aa
TRBV11-2	TRBJ2-7	-	-	TGTGCCAGCAGCTTAGAGGCGGGGCCAATATACGAGCAGTACTTC	CASSLEAGPIYEQYF
TRBV19	TRBJ1-3	-	-	TGTGCCAGTAGTATTACCAGGGACTCTGGAAACACCATATATTTT	CASSITRDSGNTIYF
TRBV6-1	TRBJ1-5	-	few	TGTGCCAGCAGTGAAGTTTCCAGGGGTGGGCAGCCCCAGCATTTT	CASSEVSRGGQPQHF
TRBV28	TRBJ1-5	TRBD1	-	TGTGCCAGCAGTTCCCCTGGGACAGGGGGCCCCAATCAGCCCCAGCATTTT	CASSSPGTGGPNQPQHF
TRBV6-1	TRBJ1-6	-	-	TGTGCCAGCAGTTCACAGGATGGAGAACCCCTCCACTTT	CASSSQDGEPLHF
TRBV5-6	TRBJ2-7	TRBD2	-	TGTGCCAGCAGCCTCGGGACTAGTTCCCTCCGCGTCGAAGGGGGCGAGCAGTACTTC	CASSLGTSSLRVEGGEQYF
TRBV7-2	TRBJ2-1	-	-	TGTGCCAGCAGCCAGGGAAATACCTACAATGAGCAGTTCTTC	CASSQGNTYNEQFF
TRBV15	TRBJ1-2	-	-	TGTGCCACCAGCAGAGTAGGGGGAAGGGCTGGCTACACCTTC	CATSRVGGRAGYTF
TRBV2	TRBJ2-3	-	few	TGTGCCAGCAGTGAAGCGCTTCGGGAGAGCACAGATACGCAGTATTTT	CASSEALRESTDTQYF
TRBV10-3	TRBJ1-1	-	-	TGTGCCATCAGTGGGCAGAACACTGAAGCTTTCTTT	CAISGQNTEAFF
TRBV4-1	TRBJ2-1	TRBD2	-	TGCGCCAGCAGCCAAGCATATGGCGGGGGGATATCCTACAATGAGCAGTTCTTC	CASSQAYGGGISYNEQFF
TRBV28	TRBJ2-2	TRBD2	-	TGTGCCAGCAGTTTATATGCGGGGGGGCCGAACGGGGAGCTGTTTTTT	CASSLYAGGPNGELFF
TRBV4-3	TRBJ1-1	-	-	TGCGCCAGCAGCCGGCAGATGAACACTGAAGCTTTCTTT	CASSRQMNTEAFF
TRBV27	TRBJ1-5	-	-	TGTGCCAGCAGTTTCACGGGTCAGCCCCAGCATTTT	CASSFTGQPQHF
TRBV6-1	TRBJ1-2	-	-	TGTGCCAGCAGCGCGGACACCGCCCCCTATGGCTACACCTTC	CASSADTAPYGYTF
TRBV4-1	TRBJ2-7	TRBD2	-	TGCGCCAGCAGCCAATCCGCGGAGGGACCAGCGGGAGTGTACGAGCAGTACTTC	CASSQSAEGPAGVYEQYF
TRBV19	TRBJ2-1	TRBD2	-	TGTGCCAGTAGTATAACCGGCAGCGGGAGTTGGGATGAGCAGTTCTTC	CASSITGSGSWDEQFF
TRBV7-9	TRBJ1-2	-	-	TGTGCCAGCAGCTTAGATAGGGCCGCTAGTGGCTACACCTTC	CASSLDRAASGYTF
TRBV7-2	TRBJ2-1	TRBD2	-	TGTGCCAGCAGCTTAGAGCTAGCGGGGAGCAATGAGCAGTTCTTC	CASSLELAGSNEQFF
TRBV5-1	TRBJ2-7	TRBD2	-	TGCGCCAGCAGCTTGGAGGTAGCGGGAGCATACGAGCAGTACTTC	CASSLEVAGAYEQYF
TRBV6-6	TRBJ1-1	-	once	TGTGCCAGCAGTTGGGTGAACACTGAAGCTTTCTTT	CASSWVNTEAFF
TRBV7-9	TRBJ2-7	TRBD2	-	TGTGCCAGCAGCCGTACTAGCGGGACCTACGAGCAGTACTTC	CASSRTSGTYEQYF
TRBV29-1	TRBJ2-1	-	once	TGCAGCGTTGAGGCACAGGGCGCCTACAATGAGCAGTTCTTC	CSVEAQGAYNEQFF
TRBV2	TRBJ2-3	-	-	TGTGCCAGCAGTGAACTGACTTTCAGCACAGATACGCAGTATTTT	CASSELTFSTDTQYF
TRBV19	TRBJ1-1	TRBD1	-	TGTGCCAGTAGAGAACAGGGGGAAACTGAAGCTTTCTTT	CASREQGETEAFF
TRBV2	TRBJ2-3	TRBD2	-	TGTGCCAGCAGTTCCCTCGTTCTAGCGGGGGGGCAAGATACGCAGTATTTT	CASSSLVLAGGQDTQYF